This T cell receptor (beta chain) was observed in a study of blood T cells in healthy people across ages. Study-wide points: From one million sequenced T cells, diversity estimates were lower bounds. CMV status of donors was unknown, possibly confounding expanded clonotype changes. Percentage of naive T cells showed a strong correlation with TCR beta diversity.

This clonotype was seen repeatedly, ten times or more. Its cognate antigen is unknown. Alongside a J-beta primer mix, a sample-barcoded 5' primer served in a second PCR lasting roughly 6 to 11 cycles. Every sample gave at least 3 million paired-end reads containing CDR3. In TCRdb, the 5' RACE reads were re-called with MiXCR into one record per CDR3 protein. The sample comprises about 650,000 distinct CDR3 sequences, roughly 32% of which are singletons, and 15% rests with the top ten. The V and J ends lost 2 bases and 10 bases, in that order; junction bases with no gene match: 4. The germline CDR1 and CDR2 sequences are SGHTA and FQGTGA. The CDR3 contains 13 residues.

The sequence was collected from a woman of 80 years or more in good health. Sequencing was done on a sample of blood. The V gene is TRBV7-3, the J gene TRBJ2-1, with 8 bases matching TRBD2. The CDR3: CASSLERGREQFF. The CDR3 nucleotides are TGTGCCAGCAGCTTAGAGCGGGGGCGGGAGCAGTTCTTC.